One sample yielded the 29 T cell receptor beta chains listed below, sequenced in a study of T-cell memory formation after mild COVID-19 (dated by TCRdb to 2020 to 2022). The library was prepared using 5' RACE. These reads were obtained on an Illumina NovaSeq 6000. The public reads were reanalyzed by TCRdb: fastp trimming at Q25, MiXCR alignment, in-frame beta chains only. All rows with the same CDR3 protein become a single entry with the most common DNA and genes. This sample gives roughly 250,000 distinct CDR3 sequences in total; around 17% of them show up just once. The top ten clonotypes cover approximately 3.5% of the sample. Input material: PBMCs or a T cell subset sorted from them (not recorded which). The source is a man between 18 and 35 years old who had mild COVID-19 (a few samples of this study predate the infection). The sample titles of this study are shuffled in the database, so cell type and time point are left out; the donor was told from shared clones.

This clonotype appeared a few times. The rearrangement links TRBV9 to TRBJ2-7, with 8 bases fitting TRBD2. This CDR3 spans 16 amino acids. With V trimmed by 3 bases and J by 6 bases, 14 bases remained unmatched. In germline, CDR1 is SGDLS, CDR2 YYNGEE. CDR3 sequence (DNA): TGTGCCAGCAGCGCCCGCGGCGGGGGGCCAAGGGGCGAGCAGTACTTC. Encoded protein: CASSARGGGPRGEQYF.

The table lists this clonotype with a few counts. The chain uses TRBV2 and TRBJ2-1; 13 bases are shared with TRBD2. The CDR3 has 13 residues. Germline V gene lookup returns CDR1 SNHLY and CDR2 FYNNEI. Losses at the gene ends were 6 bases for V and 9 bases for J; bases not matched to a gene: 2. CDR3 sequence (DNA): TGTGCCAGCAGACTAGCGGGGGGGCTTGAGCAGTTCTTC. Translation gives CASRLAGGLEQFF.

This clonotype was found a few times. CDR3 DNA: TGTGCCAGCAGCCTCAATGAGGAGGGGTTCACTGAAGCTTTCTTT. It is translated as CASSLNEEGFTEAFF. The V call is TRBV21-1, the J call TRBJ1-1. TRBV21-1 is termed a pseudogene. This CDR3 comprises 15 residues.

This clonotype was found a few times. The genes are TRBV6-5 and TRBJ2-1; TRBD2 is a possible D gene (6 bases). Deletions cut 2 bases from V and 0 bases from J, with 8 bases between. The CDR3 has 15 amino acids. Per the germline V gene, CDR1 is MNHEY and CDR2 is SVGAGI. The CDR3 here is CASSYGGSSYNEQFF. The CDR3 coding sequence is TGTGCCAGCAGTTACGGGGGGAGCTCCTACAATGAGCAGTTCTTC.

This clonotype came up a few times. The chain combines TRBV7-6 with TRBJ1-3; D call uncertain. Germline-derived CDR1 and CDR2 are SGHVS and FNYEAQ. V was pared by 4 bases and J by 4 bases, with 8 bases between. This CDR3 region has 13 residues. The CDR3 nucleotides read TGTGCCAGCAGCTCCGCGGGAGGAAACACCATATATTTT. Residues: CASSSAGGNTIYF.

This clonotype turned up a few times. This chain joins TRBV5-1 and TRBJ1-1; weak D call: TRBD1 (6 bases). The CDR3 covers 14 residues. CDR1 and CDR2 from the germline V gene are SGHRS and YFSETQ. V was cut by 5 bases and J by 1 base, with 12 bases left in between. The CDR3 coding sequence is TGCGCCAGCAGACCAGGGGCCCCGAACACTGAAGCTTTCTTT. This encodes CASRPGAPNTEAFF.

V is TRBV5-1 and J is TRBJ2-2, with a tentative D call TRBD1 (5 bases). The V end was cut by 5 bases, the J end by 2 bases, with 13 bases between. There are 15 residues in the CDR3. Germline values: CDR1 SGHRS, CDR2 YFSETQ. The CDR3 spells CASRAAGQNTGELFF. CDR3 sequence (DNA): TGCGCCAGCAGGGCGGCAGGGCAAAACACCGGGGAGCTGTTTTTT.

This clonotype was found a few times. V gene TRBV7-2 combines with J gene TRBJ2-7, with D maybe TRBD2 (6 bases). This CDR3 contains 15 residues. V dropped 3 bases and J dropped 0 bases, with 12 bases sitting between them. Germline values: CDR1 SGHTA, CDR2 FQGNSA. The CDR3 protein is CASSFRAGVSYEQYF. DNA for the CDR3: TGTGCCAGCAGCTTCAGAGCGGGTGTCTCCTACGAGCAGTACTTC.

The genes are TRBV4-3 and TRBJ2-1; a weak D match, TRBD1 (6 bases). V was trimmed by 0 bases and J by 1 base, leaving 7 bases between them. Germline loops: CDR1 LGHNA, CDR2 YSLEER. The CDR3 covers 15 residues. The CDR3 is CASSQEGASYNEQFF. CDR3 nucleotides: TGCGCCAGCAGCCAAGAGGGGGCGTCCTACAATGAGCAGTTCTTC.

The J gene is TRBJ1-1, the V gene TRBV18; TRBD1 might be the D (5 bases). In germline, CDR1 is KGHSH, CDR2 LQKENI. CDR3 length equals 12 residues. Trimming shortened V by 8 bases and J by 6 bases, and 13 bases separated the two germline ends. The CDR3: CASTAWGAEAFF. The CDR3 DNA reads as TGTGCCAGCACGGCCTGGGGGGCTGAAGCTTTCTTT. Complete variable domain (other parts from reference TRBV18 and TRBJ1-1): NAGVMQNPRHLVRRRGQEARLRCSPMKGHSHVYWYRQLPEEGLKFMVYLQKENIIDESGMPKERFSAEFPKEGPSILRIQQVVRGDSAAYFCASTAWGAEAFFGQGTRLTVV.

This clonotype was observed a few times. The chain has TRBV5-1 and TRBJ2-1; 9 nucleotides agree with TRBD2. V was pared by 3 bases and J by 5 bases, with 6 bases of the junction left unmatched. Germline loops: CDR1 SGHRS, CDR2 YFSETQ. CDR3 length equals 15 residues. The CDR3, as DNA: TGCGCCAGCAGCTCAATAGCGGGGGTAGACAATGAGCAGTTCTTC. It is translated as CASSSIAGVDNEQFF.

This clonotype was observed a few times. J is TRBJ2-1 and V is TRBV7-9; 14 positions agree with TRBD2. Germline CDR1 and CDR2: SEHNR and FQNEAQ (reference sequence). CDR3 length: 17 residues. V shed 5 bases and J 7 bases; nucleotides not matched to a gene: 10. The CDR3 sequence is CASSPRLAGGDKNEQFF. For the CDR3, the DNA is TGTGCCAGCAGCCCTAGACTAGCGGGGGGGGATAAGAATGAGCAGTTCTTC. The full variable domain, rest sourced from reference TRBV7-9 and TRBJ2-1, is DTGVSQNPRHKITKRGQNVTFRCDPISEHNRLYWYRQTLGQGPEFLTYFQNEAQLEKSRLLSDRFSAERPKGSFSTLEIQRTEQGDSAMYLCASSPRLAGGDKNEQFFGPGTRLTVL.

This clonotype appeared a few times. The gene calls are TRBV19 and TRBJ2-3, with 10 bases aligning to TRBD2. The length of the CDR3 is 15 residues. Germline V gene sequence: CDR1 LNHDA, CDR2 SQIVND (reference sequence). The V gene end was trimmed by 6 bases and the J gene end by 4 bases; junction bases not matched to a gene: 7. The CDR3 sequence: CASSGRLAGADTQYF. For the CDR3, the DNA is TGTGCCAGTAGCGGAAGACTAGCGGGCGCAGATACGCAGTATTTT.

This clonotype was seen only a few times. The chain joins TRBV6-5 to TRBJ2-1; weak D call: TRBD2 (5 bases). From germline, CDR1 is MNHEY and CDR2 SVGAGI. This CDR3 is 15 amino acids long. V dropped 6 bases and J dropped 4 bases, with 16 bases sitting between them. CDR3 DNA sequence: TGTGCCAGCAGCCGTCGTCGGGGTCCGTACAATGAGCAGTTCTTC. Amino acid sequence: CASSRRRGPYNEQFF.

V usage is TRBV27 and J usage is TRBJ1-2, with 7 bases fitting TRBD1. The CDR3 contains 14 residues. The germline V gene encodes CDR1 MNHEY and CDR2 SMNVEV (reference sequence). J lost 4 bases, V lost 6 bases, and 8 bases had no gene match. This CDR3 reads CASRRTGTSYGYTF. The CDR3 bases are TGTGCCAGCAGAAGGACAGGCACCTCCTATGGCTACACCTTC.

V usage is TRBV4-2 and J usage is TRBJ1-6, with a possible D match to TRBD1 (5 bases). V dropped 2 bases and J dropped 8 bases, with 16 bases sitting between them. This CDR3 spans 16 amino acids. CDR1 is LGHNA, CDR2 YNFKEQ, per germline. The CDR3: CASSQPRGEGDSPLHF. The CDR3 DNA follows: TGTGCCAGCAGCCAACCCAGAGGGGAGGGTGATTCACCCCTCCACTTT.

The V call is TRBV7-3, the J call TRBJ2-2; 8 bases line up with TRBD1. Trimming at V came to 5 bases and at J to 4 bases, leaving 6 bases not matched to a gene. Germline CDR1 SGHTA, CDR2 FQGTGA. There are 15 residues in the CDR3. Written as DNA, the CDR3 is TGTGCCAGCAGCCGCGGACAGGGCATCACCGGGGAGCTGTTTTTT. It specifies CASSRGQGITGELFF.

V gene TRBV3-1 combines with J gene TRBJ1-1, with D uncertain. There are 12 residues in the CDR3. Germline V gene sequence: CDR1 LGHDT, CDR2 YNNKEL (reference sequence). The ends were cut back, 1 base at V and 7 bases at J, with 7 bases in the middle. The CDR3 reads CASSQGWSEAFF. In DNA form, the CDR3 reads TGTGCCAGCAGCCAAGGTTGGAGTGAAGCTTTCTTT. The variable domain in full, with the rest retrieved from reference TRBV3-1 and TRBJ1-1, is DTAVSQTPKYLVTQMGNDKSIKCEQNLGHDTMYWYKQDSKKFLKIMFSYNNKELIINETVPNRFSPKSPDKAHLNLHINSLELGDSAVYFCASSQGWSEAFFGQGTRLTVV.

This clonotype was recorded a few times. J is TRBJ2-2 and V is TRBV10-3; D gene uncertain. CDR3 length: 10 residues. Germline-derived CDR1 and CDR2 are ENHRY and SYGVKD. The CDR3 is CAPGRGELFF. The CDR3 DNA sequence: TGTGCTCCCGGCCGGGGGGAGCTGTTTTTT.

The chain links TRBV24-1 to TRBJ2-3, with 8 positions matching TRBD1. With 10 bases clipped from V and 1 base from J, the junction kept 9 bases outside the gene matches. Germline CDR1 KGHDR, CDR2 SFDVKD. The CDR3 sequence is 15 residues long. In nucleotides, the CDR3 is TGTGCCACGTCCGGGACAGGCTCGGGCACAGATACGCAGTATTTT. Its protein product is CATSGTGSGTDTQYF.

This clonotype has just a few counts. The chain uses TRBV20-1 and TRBJ1-5; maybe TRBD1 (5 bases). CDR3 length equals 15 residues. V was cut by 2 bases and J by 2 bases, with 13 bases left in between. Germline V gene data show CDR1 as DFQATT and CDR2 as SNEGSKA (reference sequence). The CDR3 region is CSARQGPYGNQPQHF. The CDR3 DNA reads TGCAGTGCTAGACAGGGCCCATACGGCAATCAGCCCCAGCATTTT.

In its sample, this clonotype was seen many times. CDR3 bases: TGTGCCAGCAGCCTTACAGGGAGCATCCCCTCCTACGAGCAGTACGTC. Translating it yields CASSLTGSIPSYEQYV. The chain combines TRBV7-2 with TRBJ2-7; maybe TRBD1 (6 bases). V was clipped by 5 bases and J by 0 bases, with 17 bases between them. Germline V lookup: CDR1 SGHTA, CDR2 FQGNSA. The CDR3 loop spans 16 amino acids.

This clonotype occurred a few times. This rearrangement joins TRBV29-1 to TRBJ2-5; D is perhaps TRBD1 (7 bases). V was clipped by 8 bases and J by 4 bases, with 23 bases between them. The CDR3 runs to 15 residues. Germline V lookup: CDR1 SQVTM, CDR2 ANQGSEA. CDR3 in DNA: TGCAGCCGGTCGGCGGGACAGAAAAGAGGAGAGACCCAGTACTTC. Translating it yields CSRSAGQKRGETQYF.

The V gene is TRBV7-2, the J gene TRBJ2-3; a possible D gene is TRBD2 (5 bases). The germline V gene encodes CDR1 SGHTA and CDR2 FQGNSA. V dropped 2 bases and J dropped 4 bases, with 10 bases sitting between them. The CDR3 runs 14 residues. CDR3 nucleotide sequence: TGTGCCAGCAGCTTAAGGAGGTTCCCAGATACGCAGTATTTT. Amino acid sequence: CASSLRRFPDTQYF.

The chain uses TRBV2 and TRBJ1-5; 8 positions match TRBD1. Germline V CDR1 and CDR2: SNHLY, FYNNEI. The CDR3 is 14 residues long. With V trimmed by 3 bases and J by 7 bases, 5 bases remained unmatched. CDR3 sequence: CASSDRTGGQPQHF. In DNA form, the CDR3 reads TGTGCCAGCAGTGATCGAACAGGGGGGCAGCCCCAGCATTTT.

DNA of the CDR3: TGTGCCAGCAGTCGGGGGAGCAGGGAGGCTGAAGCTTTCTTT. Its translation: CASSRGSREAEAFF. The chain is built from TRBV7-3 and TRBJ1-1; D may be TRBD1 (5 bases). The germline gives CDR1 SGHTA, CDR2 FQGTGA. CDR3 size: 14 residues. Trimming pared 6 bases from V and 6 bases from J, leaving 17 bases between.

The chain couples TRBV2 to TRBJ2-2, with TRBD2 matching over 11 bases. Germline V gene lookup returns CDR1 SNHLY and CDR2 FYNNEI. CDR3 length equals 15 residues. Trimming at V came to 4 bases and at J to 4 bases, leaving 2 bases not matched to a gene. CDR3 residues: CASSGTSGRTGELFF. The CDR3 nucleotides are TGTGCCAGCAGTGGGACTAGCGGGCGCACCGGGGAGCTGTTTTTT.

This chain uses TRBV6-5 with TRBJ1-3; D not certain. V was clipped by 0 bases and J by 0 bases, with 9 bases between them. Germline assignment: CDR1 MNHEY and CDR2 SVGAGI. CDR3 length: 16 amino acids. This CDR3 reads CASSYSTAVSGNTIYF. CDR3 nucleotides: TGTGCCAGCAGTTACTCGACTGCCGTCTCTGGAAACACCATATATTTT.

This clonotype has a handful of counts. This CDR3 is CASRLSGAAYNEQFF. CDR3 in DNA: TGTGCCAGCAGGCTTAGCGGGGCGGCTTACAATGAGCAGTTCTTC. The chain is built from TRBV12-3 or TRBV12-4 and TRBJ2-1; 8 bases map to TRBD2. The V gene end was trimmed by 6 bases and the J gene end by 4 bases; junction bases not matched to a gene: 8. This CDR3 is 15 amino acids long.